This T cell receptor (beta chain) stems from a study of identical twins (dated by TCRdb to the mid-2010s). Context from the whole study: To test whether fetal clonotypes persist, the study used deep sequencing on TCR alpha and beta repertoires from monozygotic twins, unrelated adults of various ages, and cord blood. To rule out contamination, replicate twin experiments were performed at different times with different library preparation protocols. The study at large found these results: Abundant cord blood beta clonotypes had fewer insertions, young adult naive repertoires showed a similar but weaker trend, and memory repertoires showed no such trend. Zero-insertion analyses could be partly confounded by invariant T cells such as MAIT and iNKT, though diverse VJ usage argued against such confounding for most clonotypes. Excess twin sharing in beta out-of-frame sequences was weaker because fewer shared sequences lowered the signal-to-noise ratio. Conclusions relied on cross-sectional statistical analysis, since the same donors could not be followed over many years. Out-of-frame TCR alpha sequences shared between twins showed an excess of low generation-probability sequences compared with coincidental sharing between unrelated individuals. Recombination models systematically underestimated out-of-frame TCR alpha sharing in monozygotic twins but agreed with sharing between unrelated individuals.

Only healthy Caucasian donors were included. Three pairs of female monozygotic twins, all aged roughly 18 to 29 years, were included in the twin cohort. CD4+ and CD8+ T cell populations were isolated with positive isolation kits from Invitrogen. The library was produced with 5' RACE. TCRdb records Illumina HiSeq 2000 as the sequencer. Template switching introduced a universal primer binding site; the final cDNA contained a unique molecular identifier, enabling accurate counting of TCR cDNA molecules. Specific primers in the conserved constant-segment region were used to synthesize first-strand cDNA for TCR alpha and beta chains. To control for contamination, each cDNA library was double barcoded with a SMART-Mk sample barcode plus Illumina barcodes. TruSeq adapter sequences, together with Illumina sample barcodes, were added in two successive PCR steps. TCR alpha and beta cDNA libraries were sequenced on the Illumina HiSeq platform with custom primers. As for the original processing: Raw reads were processed with MiGEC to extract unique molecular identifiers, and MiXCR was used to determine CDR3 positions. Recombination models were inferred per individual with the repgenHMM and IGoR tools using an EM algorithm. Shared clonotypes were analyzed with the tcR package in R, and sharing was normalized by the product of cloneset sizes. To study raw recombination free of thymic and clonal selection effects, out-of-frame nonproductive sequences were analyzed. Through fastp at Q25 and MiXCR, TCRdb rebuilt clones from the public reads, retaining in-frame beta chains. Rows are combined by CDR3 protein, so each entry shows the most common genes and DNA. TCRdb's processing, not the authors', yielded these V and J calls. For this sample the table gives 430,000 or so distinct CDR3 sequences, of which roughly a quarter were detected only once. The top ten hold about 3% of the sample.

This clonotype was counted only a few times. What antigen it recognizes has not been identified. Nothing much larger sits one base from this clone, and base qualities are not available. Taken from the germline V gene (reference sequence), the CDR1 and CDR2 loops are SEHNR and FQNEAQ. Relative to germline, V is 0 bases shorter and J is 5 bases shorter, with 8 bases between their ends. The CDR3 has 13 amino acids, counting the end cysteine and phenylalanine. Of the read, only the CDR3 DNA is kept; its 39 bases are in frame from base 1. This sample also appeared in a second study, on T cells expressing NK-cell markers. As the second paper documents: Under 10 donors provided sorted CD3+CD56+NKG2C+, CD3+CD56+NKG2C- and CD3+CD56-NKG2C+ T-cell subsets, whose TCR beta-chain repertoires were profiled. Of the eight sequenced donors, seven were found to be HCMV-seropositive and one was found to be HCMV-seronegative. In several experiments an anti-gammadeltaTCR antibody was added to restrict sorting to alphabetaTCR-expressing T cells. In more than 5 donors, the dominant CD3+CD56+NKG2C+ clonotypes were found to rank among the top 10 CD8+ clonotypes and to make up about 1.0-7.5% of CD8+ T cells. Those dominant clonotypes were again the most abundant among CD3+CD56-NKG2C+ cells in a handful of donors, at about 25-60.1%. Whether the expanded NKG2C-expressing T cell clones were specific for HCMV antigens was left unclear. Randomly selected healthy volunteers, three men and five women, were used as the eight sequenced donors. HCMV-specific IgG was detected in serum with a commercial ELISA kit to determine HCMV serostatus. MIGEC handled demultiplexing of the reads and grouping by UMI, while MiTCR was used to assemble and quantify clonotypes. Only TCR cDNA sequences supported by at least two reads were kept to exclude erroneous sequences. The tcR package was used for downstream repertoire analysis, with clonotypes matched between fractions based on CDR3 nucleotide sequence plus V segment. VDJmatch was used to annotate antigen specificity against VDJdb, with one amino acid substitution in CDR3 permitted.

This TCR was sampled from a woman under 30 in good health. Recombination joined TRBV7-9 with TRBJ2-7, with the D gene uncertain. Source material: CD4+ T cells sorted from blood. The nucleotide sequence is TGTGCCAGCAGCTTAGCGGAGCAGGACGAGCAGTACTTC. Its translation is CASSLAEQDEQYF.